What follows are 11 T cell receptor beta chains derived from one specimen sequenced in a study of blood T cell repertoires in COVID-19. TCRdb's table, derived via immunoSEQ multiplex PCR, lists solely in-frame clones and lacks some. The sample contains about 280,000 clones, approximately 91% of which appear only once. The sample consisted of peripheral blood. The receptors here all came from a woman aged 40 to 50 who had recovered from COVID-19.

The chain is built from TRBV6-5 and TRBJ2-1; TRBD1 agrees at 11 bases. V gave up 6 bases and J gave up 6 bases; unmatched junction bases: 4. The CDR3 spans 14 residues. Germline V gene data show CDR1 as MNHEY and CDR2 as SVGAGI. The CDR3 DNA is TGTGCCAGCAGAAAGGGACAGGGGGTCAATGAGCAGTTCTTC. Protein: CASRKGQGVNEQFF.

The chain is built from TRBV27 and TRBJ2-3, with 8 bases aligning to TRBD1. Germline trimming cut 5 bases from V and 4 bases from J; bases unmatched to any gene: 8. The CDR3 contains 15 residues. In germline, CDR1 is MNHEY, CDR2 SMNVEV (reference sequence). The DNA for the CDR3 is TGTGCCAGCAGTACAGGGGGTATATATGCAGATACGCAGTATTTT. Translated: CASSTGGIYADTQYF.

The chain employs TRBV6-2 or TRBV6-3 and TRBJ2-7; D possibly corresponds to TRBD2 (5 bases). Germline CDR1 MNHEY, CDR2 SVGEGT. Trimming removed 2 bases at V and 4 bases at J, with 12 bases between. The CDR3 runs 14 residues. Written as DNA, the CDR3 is TGTGCCAGCAGTTACCGACTGAGGAGGTACGAGCAGTACTTC. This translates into CASSYRLRRYEQYF.

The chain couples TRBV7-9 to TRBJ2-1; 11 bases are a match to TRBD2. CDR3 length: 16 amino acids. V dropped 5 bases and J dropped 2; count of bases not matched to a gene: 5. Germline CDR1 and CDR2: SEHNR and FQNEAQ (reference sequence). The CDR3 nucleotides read TGTGCCAGCAGCCAGGGACTAGCGGTCCCCTACAATGAGCAGTTCTTC. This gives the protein CASSQGLAVPYNEQFF.

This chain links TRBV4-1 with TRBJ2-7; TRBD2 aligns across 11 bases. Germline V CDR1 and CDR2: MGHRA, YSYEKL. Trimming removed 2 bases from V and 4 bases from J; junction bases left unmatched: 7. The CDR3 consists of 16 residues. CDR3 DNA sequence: TGCGCCAGCAGCCAATCGGGACTAGCGGACCCATACGAGCAGTACTTC. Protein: CASSQSGLADPYEQYF.

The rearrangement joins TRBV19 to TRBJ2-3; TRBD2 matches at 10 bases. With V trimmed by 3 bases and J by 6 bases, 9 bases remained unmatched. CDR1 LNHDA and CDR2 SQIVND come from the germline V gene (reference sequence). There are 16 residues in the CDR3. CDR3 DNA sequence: TGTGCCAGTAGTATCCACGGACTAGCGGAGGGGGATACGCAGTATTTT. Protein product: CASSIHGLAEGDTQYF.

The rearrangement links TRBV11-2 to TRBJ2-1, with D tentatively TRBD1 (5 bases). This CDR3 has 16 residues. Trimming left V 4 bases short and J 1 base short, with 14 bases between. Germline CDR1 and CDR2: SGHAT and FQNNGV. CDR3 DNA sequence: TGTGCCAGCAGCTGGCGACAGTTGGGTTCCTACAATGAGCAGTTCTTC. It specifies CASSWRQLGSYNEQFF.

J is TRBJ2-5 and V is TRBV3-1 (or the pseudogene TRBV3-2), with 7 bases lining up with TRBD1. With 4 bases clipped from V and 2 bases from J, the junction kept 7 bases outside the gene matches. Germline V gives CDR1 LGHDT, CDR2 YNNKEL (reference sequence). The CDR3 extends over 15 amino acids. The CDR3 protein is CASSPNRGGQETQYF. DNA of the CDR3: TGTGCCAGCAGCCCCAACAGGGGTGGGCAAGAGACCCAGTACTTC.

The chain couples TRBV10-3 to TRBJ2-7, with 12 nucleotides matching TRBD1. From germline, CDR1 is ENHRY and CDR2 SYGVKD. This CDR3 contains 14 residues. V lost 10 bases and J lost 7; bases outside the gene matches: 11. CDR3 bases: TGTGCCAGCGAACCGGGACAGGGGGCGCAAGAGCAGTACTTC. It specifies CASEPGQGAQEQYF.

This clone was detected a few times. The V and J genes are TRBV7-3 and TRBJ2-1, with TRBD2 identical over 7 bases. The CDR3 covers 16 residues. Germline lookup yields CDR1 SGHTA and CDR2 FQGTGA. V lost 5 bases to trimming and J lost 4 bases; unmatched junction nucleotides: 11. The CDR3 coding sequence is TGTGCCAGCAGCCCCGGCGGAGCGGGATCGTACAATGAGCAGTTCTTC. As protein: CASSPGGAGSYNEQFF.

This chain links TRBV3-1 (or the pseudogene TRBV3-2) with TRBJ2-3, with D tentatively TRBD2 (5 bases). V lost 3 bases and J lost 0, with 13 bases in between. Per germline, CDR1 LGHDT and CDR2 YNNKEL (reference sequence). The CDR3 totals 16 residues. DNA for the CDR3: TGTGCCAGCAGCCAGATTCCGGACTCTAGCACAGATACGCAGTATTTT. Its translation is CASSQIPDSSTDTQYF.